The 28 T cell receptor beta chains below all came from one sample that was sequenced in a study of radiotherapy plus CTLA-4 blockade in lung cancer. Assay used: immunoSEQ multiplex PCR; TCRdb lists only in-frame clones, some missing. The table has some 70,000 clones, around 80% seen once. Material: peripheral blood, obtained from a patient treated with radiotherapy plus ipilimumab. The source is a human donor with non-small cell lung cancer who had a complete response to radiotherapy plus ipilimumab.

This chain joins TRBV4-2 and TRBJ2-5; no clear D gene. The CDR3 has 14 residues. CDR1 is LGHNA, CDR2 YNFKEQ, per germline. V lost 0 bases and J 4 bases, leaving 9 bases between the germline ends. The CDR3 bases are TGTGCCAGCAGCCAAGATCTATATCGAGAGACCCAGTACTTC. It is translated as CASSQDLYRETQYF.

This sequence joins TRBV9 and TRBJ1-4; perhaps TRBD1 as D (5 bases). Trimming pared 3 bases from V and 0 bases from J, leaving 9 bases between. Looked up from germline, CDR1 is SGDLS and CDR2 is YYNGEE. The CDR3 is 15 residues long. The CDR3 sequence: CASSGQISTNEKLFF. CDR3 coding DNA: TGTGCCAGCAGCGGACAGATATCAACTAATGAAAAACTGTTTTTT.

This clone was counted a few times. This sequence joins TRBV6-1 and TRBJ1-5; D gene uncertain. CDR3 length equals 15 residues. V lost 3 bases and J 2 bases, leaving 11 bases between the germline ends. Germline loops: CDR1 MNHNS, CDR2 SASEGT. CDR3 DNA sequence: TGTGCCAGCAGTGAGACCAGTCGGGGCAATCAGCCCCAGCATTTT. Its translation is CASSETSRGNQPQHF.

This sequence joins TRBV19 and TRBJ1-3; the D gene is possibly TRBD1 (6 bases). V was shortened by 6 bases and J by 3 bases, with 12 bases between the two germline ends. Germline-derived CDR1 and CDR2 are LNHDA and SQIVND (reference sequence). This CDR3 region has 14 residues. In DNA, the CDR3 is TGTGCCAGTAGGCGGACAGCTTATGGAAACACCATATATTTT. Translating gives CASRRTAYGNTIYF.

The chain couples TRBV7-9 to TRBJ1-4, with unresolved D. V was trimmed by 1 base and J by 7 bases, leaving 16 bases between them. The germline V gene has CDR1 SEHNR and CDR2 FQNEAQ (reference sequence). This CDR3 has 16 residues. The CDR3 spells CASSLGFVTDSEKLFF. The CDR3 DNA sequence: TGTGCCAGCAGCTTAGGGTTTGTGACGGATAGTGAAAAACTGTTTTTT.

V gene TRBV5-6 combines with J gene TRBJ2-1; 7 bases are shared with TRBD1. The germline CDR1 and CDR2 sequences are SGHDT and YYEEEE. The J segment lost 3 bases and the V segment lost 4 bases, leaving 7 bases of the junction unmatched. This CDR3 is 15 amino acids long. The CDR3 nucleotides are TGTGCCAGCAGCCGTAGACAGGGAGTCTACAATGAGCAGTTCTTC. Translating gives CASSRRQGVYNEQFF.

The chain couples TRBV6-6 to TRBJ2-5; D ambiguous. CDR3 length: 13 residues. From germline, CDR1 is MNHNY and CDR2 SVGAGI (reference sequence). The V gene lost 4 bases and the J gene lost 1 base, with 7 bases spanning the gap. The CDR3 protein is CASSSWAQETQYF. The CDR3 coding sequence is TGTGCCAGCAGTTCATGGGCCCAAGAGACCCAGTACTTC.

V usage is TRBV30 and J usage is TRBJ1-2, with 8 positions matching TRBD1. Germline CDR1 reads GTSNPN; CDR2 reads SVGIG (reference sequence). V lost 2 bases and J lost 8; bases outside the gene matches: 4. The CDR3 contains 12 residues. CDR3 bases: TGTGCCTGGAGTCCCGGGACAGGAGGCTACACCTTC. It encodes CAWSPGTGGYTF. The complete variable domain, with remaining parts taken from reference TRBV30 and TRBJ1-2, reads SQTIHQWPATLVQPVGSPLSLECTVEGTSNPNLYWYRQAAGRGLQLLFYSVGIGQISSEVPQNLSASRPQDRQFILSSKKLLLSDSGFYLCAWSPGTGGYTFGSGTRLTVV.

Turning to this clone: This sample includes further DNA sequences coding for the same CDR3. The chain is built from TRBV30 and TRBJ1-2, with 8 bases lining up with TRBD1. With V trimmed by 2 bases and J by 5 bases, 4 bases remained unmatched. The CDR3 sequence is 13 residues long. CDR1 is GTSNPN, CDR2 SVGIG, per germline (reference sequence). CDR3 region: CAWSRDRPYGYTF. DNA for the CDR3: TGTGCCTGGAGTCGGGACAGGCCATATGGCTACACCTTC.

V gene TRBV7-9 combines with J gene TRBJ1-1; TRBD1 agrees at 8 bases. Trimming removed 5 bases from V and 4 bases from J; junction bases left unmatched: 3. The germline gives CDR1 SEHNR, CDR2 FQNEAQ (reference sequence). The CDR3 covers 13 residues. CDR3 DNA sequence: TGTGCCAGCAGCCAGCAGGGGGCCACTGAAGCTTTCTTT. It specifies CASSQQGATEAFF.

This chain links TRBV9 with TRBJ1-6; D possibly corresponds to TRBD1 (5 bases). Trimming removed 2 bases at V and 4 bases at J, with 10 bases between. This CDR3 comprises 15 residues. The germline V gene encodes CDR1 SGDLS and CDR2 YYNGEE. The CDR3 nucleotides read TGTGCCAGCAGCGTGTCGGACAATTATAATTCACCCCTCCACTTT. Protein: CASSVSDNYNSPLHF.

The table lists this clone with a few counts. The CDR3 is CASSRTGGTGELFF. The CDR3 nucleotides are TGTGCCAGCAGCCGAACAGGGGGCACCGGGGAGCTGTTTTTT. V is TRBV7-2 and J is TRBJ2-2, with 8 positions matching TRBD1. CDR3 size: 14 residues. Germline loops: CDR1 SGHTA, CDR2 FQGNSA. Germline trimming cut 5 bases from V and 4 bases from J; bases unmatched to any gene: 3.

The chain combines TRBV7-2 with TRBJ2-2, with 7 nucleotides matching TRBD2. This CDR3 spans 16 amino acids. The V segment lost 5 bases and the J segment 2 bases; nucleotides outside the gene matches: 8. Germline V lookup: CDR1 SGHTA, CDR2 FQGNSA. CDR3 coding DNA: TGTGCCAGCAGCCAATGGGCTAGCGGTAACACCGGGGAGCTGTTTTTT. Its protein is CASSQWASGNTGELFF.

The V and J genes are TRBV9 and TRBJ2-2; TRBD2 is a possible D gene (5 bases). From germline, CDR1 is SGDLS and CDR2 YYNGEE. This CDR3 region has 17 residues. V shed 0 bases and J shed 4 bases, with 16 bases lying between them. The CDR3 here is CASSVDGTSRSTGELFF. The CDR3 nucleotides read TGTGCCAGCAGCGTAGATGGAACTAGTCGTTCCACCGGGGAGCTGTTTTTT.

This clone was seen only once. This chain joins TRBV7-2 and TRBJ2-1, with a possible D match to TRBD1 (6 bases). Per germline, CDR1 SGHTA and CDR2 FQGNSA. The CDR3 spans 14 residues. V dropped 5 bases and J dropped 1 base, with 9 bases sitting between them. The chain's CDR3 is CASSPGQSYNEQFF. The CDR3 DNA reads TGTGCCAGCAGCCCCGGACAGTCCTACAATGAGCAGTTCTTC. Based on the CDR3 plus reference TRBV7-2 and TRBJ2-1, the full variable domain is GAGVSQSPSNKVTEKGKDVELRCDPISGHTALYWYRQSLGQGLEFLIYFQGNSAPDKSGLPSDRFSAERTGGSVSTLTIQRTQQEDSAVYLCASSPGQSYNEQFFGPGTRLTVL.

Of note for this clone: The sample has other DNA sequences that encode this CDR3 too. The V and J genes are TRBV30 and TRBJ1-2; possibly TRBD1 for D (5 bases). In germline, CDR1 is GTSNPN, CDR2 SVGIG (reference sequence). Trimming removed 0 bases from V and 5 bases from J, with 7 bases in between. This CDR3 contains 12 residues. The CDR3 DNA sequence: TGTGCCTGGAGTGTTGAGGGGTATGGCTACACCTTC. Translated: CAWSVEGYGYTF.

Written as DNA, the CDR3 is TGCGCCAGCAGTGCCCCTAGCGGTAGGAGGGGGAATGAGCAGTTCTTC. As protein: CASSAPSGRRGNEQFF. This chain connects TRBV10-2 to TRBJ2-1; D is possibly TRBD2 (7 bases). CDR3 length: 16 amino acids. V dropped 4 bases and J dropped 7 bases, with 20 bases sitting between them. In germline, CDR1 is WSHSY, CDR2 SAAADI.

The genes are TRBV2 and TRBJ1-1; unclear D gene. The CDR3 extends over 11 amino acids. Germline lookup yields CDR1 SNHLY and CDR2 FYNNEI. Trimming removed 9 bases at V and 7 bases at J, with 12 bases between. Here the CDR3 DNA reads TGTGCCAGTGACCGACGGGTTGAAGCTTTCTTT. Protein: CASDRRVEAFF.

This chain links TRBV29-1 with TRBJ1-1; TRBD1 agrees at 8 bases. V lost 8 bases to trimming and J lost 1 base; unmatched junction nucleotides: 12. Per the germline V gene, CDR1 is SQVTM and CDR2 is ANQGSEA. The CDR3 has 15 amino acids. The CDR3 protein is CSIPRGTGRNTEAFF. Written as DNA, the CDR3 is TGCAGCATACCCCGAGGGACAGGACGGAACACTGAAGCTTTCTTT.

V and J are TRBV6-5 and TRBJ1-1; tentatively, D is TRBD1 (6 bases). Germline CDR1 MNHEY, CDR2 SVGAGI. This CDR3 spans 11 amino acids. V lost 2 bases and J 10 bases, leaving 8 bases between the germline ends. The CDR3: CASSYQGTAFF. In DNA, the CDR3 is TGTGCCAGCAGTTACCAGGGGACAGCTTTCTTT.

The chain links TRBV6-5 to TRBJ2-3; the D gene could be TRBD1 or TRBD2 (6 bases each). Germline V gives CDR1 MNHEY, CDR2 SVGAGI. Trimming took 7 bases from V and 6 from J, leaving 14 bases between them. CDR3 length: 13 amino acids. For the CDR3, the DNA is TGTGCCAGCATCCCCGCGGGACATGATACGCAGTATTTT. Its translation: CASIPAGHDTQYF.

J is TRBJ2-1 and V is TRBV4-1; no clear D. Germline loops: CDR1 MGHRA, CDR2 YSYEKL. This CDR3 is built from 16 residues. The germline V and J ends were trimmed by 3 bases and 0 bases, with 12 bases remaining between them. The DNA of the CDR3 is TGCGCCAGCAGCCAGCAGAAAGGCGGCTCCTACAATGAGCAGTTCTTC. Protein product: CASSQQKGGSYNEQFF.

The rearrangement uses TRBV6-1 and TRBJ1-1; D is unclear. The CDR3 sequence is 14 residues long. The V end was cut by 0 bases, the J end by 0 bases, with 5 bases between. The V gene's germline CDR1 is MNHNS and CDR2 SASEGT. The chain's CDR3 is CASSEAAMNTEAFF. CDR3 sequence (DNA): TGTGCCAGCAGTGAAGCTGCAATGAACACTGAAGCTTTCTTT.

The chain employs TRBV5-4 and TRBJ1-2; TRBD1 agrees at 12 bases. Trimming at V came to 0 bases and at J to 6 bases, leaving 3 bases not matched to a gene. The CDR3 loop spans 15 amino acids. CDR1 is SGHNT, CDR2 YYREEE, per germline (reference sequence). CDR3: CASSLDGTGGDGYTF. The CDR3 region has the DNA TGTGCCAGCAGCTTGGATGGGACAGGGGGCGATGGCTACACCTTC. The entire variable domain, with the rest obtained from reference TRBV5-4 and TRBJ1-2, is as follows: ETGVTQSPTHLIKTRGQQVTLRCSSQSGHNTVSWYQQALGQGPQFIFQYYREEENGRGNFPPRFSGLQFPNYSSELNVNALELDDSALYLCASSLDGTGGDGYTFGSGTRLTVV.

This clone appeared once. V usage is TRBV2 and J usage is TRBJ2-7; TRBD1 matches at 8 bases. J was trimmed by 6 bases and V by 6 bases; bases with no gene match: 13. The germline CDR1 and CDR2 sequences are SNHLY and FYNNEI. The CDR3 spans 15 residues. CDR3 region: CASSGQGAGLGEQYF. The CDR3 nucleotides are TGTGCCAGCAGCGGACAGGGTGCGGGGTTGGGCGAGCAGTACTTC.

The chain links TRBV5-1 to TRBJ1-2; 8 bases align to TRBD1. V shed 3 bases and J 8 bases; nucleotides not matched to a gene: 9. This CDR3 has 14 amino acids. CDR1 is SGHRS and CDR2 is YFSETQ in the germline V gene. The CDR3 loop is CASSSTGTGEGYTF. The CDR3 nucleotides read TGCGCCAGCAGCTCAACCGGGACAGGTGAAGGCTACACCTTC. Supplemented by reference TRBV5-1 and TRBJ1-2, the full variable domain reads KAGVTQTPRYLIKTRGQQVTLSCSPISGHRSVSWYQQTPGQGLQFLFEYFSETQRNKGNFPGRFSGRQFSNSRSEMNVSTLELGDSALYLCASSSTGTGEGYTFGSGTRLTVV.

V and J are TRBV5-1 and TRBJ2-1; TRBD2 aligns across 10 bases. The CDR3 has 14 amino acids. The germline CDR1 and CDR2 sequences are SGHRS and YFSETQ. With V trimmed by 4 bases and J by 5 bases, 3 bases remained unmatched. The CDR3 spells CASSPLAGNNEQFF. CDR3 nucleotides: TGCGCCAGCAGCCCACTAGCGGGGAACAATGAGCAGTTCTTC.

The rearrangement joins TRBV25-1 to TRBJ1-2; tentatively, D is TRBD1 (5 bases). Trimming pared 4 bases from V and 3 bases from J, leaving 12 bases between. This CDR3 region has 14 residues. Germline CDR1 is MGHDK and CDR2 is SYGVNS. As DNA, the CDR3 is TGTGCCAGCAGTGGATCCCAGGGCGACTATGGCTACACCTTC. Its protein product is CASSGSQGDYGYTF.